A selection of T cell receptor beta chains follows, all from one sample in a study of shared clonotypes between healthy human individuals. Here immunoSEQ multiplex PCR was the method, and the copy in TCRdb shows in-frame clones only, minus some. This sample carries 980,000 or so clones, about three quarters of them seen once, and the ten largest clones take nearly 1.5%. Material for sequencing was memory CD4+ T cells sorted from blood. The receptors come from a man aged 18 to 29 in good health. The CDR3 runs from the conserved cysteine through the conserved F or W. D genes are given only for firm matches.

TRBV7-9	TRBJ2-3	.	CASSPSVTGVADTQYF
TRBV4-3	TRBJ2-7	.	CASSQELGVQYF
TRBV30	TRBJ2-4	TRBD2	CAWSISGRRNIQYF
TRBV4-2	TRBJ2-1	.	CASRPPGYNEQFF
TRBV4-1	TRBJ1-2	.	CASSRDRQNYGYTF
TRBV7-2	TRBJ2-1	TRBD1	CASSAGQGTYNEQFF
TRBV5-4	TRBJ1-2	.	CASSLGASLEYYGYTF
TRBV7-9	TRBJ2-3	TRBD2	CASSIGLVPDTQYF
TRBV5-5	TRBJ2-1	TRBD2	CASTSLAGGYNEQFF
TRBV2	TRBJ1-6	TRBD1	CASSGDRPNSPLHF
TRBV7-9	TRBJ1-1	TRBD1	CASSRELTGEIAEAFF
TRBV30	TRBJ2-7	TRBD2	CAWRRLAGGTSYEQYF
TRBV5-6	TRBJ1-4	.	CASTQWVGEKLFF
TRBV19	TRBJ1-5	.	CASRGVGNQPQHF
TRBV6-1	TRBJ2-1	.	CASSATQTVLGQFF
TRBV10-3	TRBJ2-5	TRBD2	CAISDPKPGGRGPQETQYF
TRBV10-3	TRBJ2-7	TRBD2	CACQTSGSYEQYF
TRBV7-9	TRBJ2-7	.	CASSLNGRGEEQYF
TRBV5-1	TRBJ2-3	.	CASRTSSTDTQYF
TRBV27	TRBJ2-5	TRBD1	CASSNPPGTGIQETQYF
TRBV11-1	TRBJ1-2	.	CASSYRASGDYGYTF
TRBV5-1	TRBJ1-1	TRBD1	CASSWGQGSNTEAFF
TRBV10-3	TRBJ1-1	.	CAISEPTGGTEAFF
TRBV5-8	TRBJ1-5	.	CASSGGRKIGNQPQHF
TRBV27	TRBJ2-7	.	CASSRYTGVGGEQYF
TRBV30	TRBJ2-1	TRBD2	CAWTISGMYNEQFF
TRBV2	TRBJ2-3	TRBD2	CASSKRGRSTDTQYF
TRBV30	TRBJ1-4	.	CAWSPSGVGEKLFF
TRBV6-5	TRBJ2-7	.	CASSRTGDLPYEQYF
TRBV7-2	TRBJ2-3	.	CASSTRLGTDTQYF
TRBV5-6	TRBJ2-2	.	CASSFSGGPLPGELFF
TRBV5-1	TRBJ1-1	TRBD1	CASREQGGNTEAFF
TRBV5-1	TRBJ2-5	.	CASSLYGAGETQYF
TRBV5-4	TRBJ1-6	.	CASSLGTGRNSPLHF
TRBV7-6	TRBJ2-2	.	CASSLQLNTGELFF
TRBV19	TRBJ2-2	.	CASLATSLRGRWTGELFF
TRBV29-1	TRBJ1-2	TRBD1	CSVEEPGTGGDGYTF
TRBV9	TRBJ2-7	TRBD1	CASSVLGDSHYEQYF
TRBV5-1	TRBJ1-3	.	CASSLSVDSGNTIYF
TRBV7-9	TRBJ1-1	.	CASSLRDSGAFF
TRBV9	TRBJ2-5	.	CASSESSRETQYF